This T cell receptor beta chain derives from a study of blood T cell repertoires in COVID-19. Across the whole study: COVID-19 samples collected from the United States, Italy and Spain covered acute and convalescent phases. T cells, B-cell-depleted T cells, or PBMCs provided the cDNA or gDNA that served as material.

In the study's own analysis: For nucleated cells, counts were estimated from reference gene primer amplification. Method: immunoSEQ multiplex PCR; TCRdb's copy keeps in-frame clones and lacks some. That table is the source of V, J and clone size, and D and trimming were worked out from the DNA. The data show about 90,000 clones, 80% to 85% seen once. The V end lost 3 bases, the J end lost 10 bases, and 11 bases lay between the germline ends. Germline V gene data show CDR1 as SGHDT and CDR2 as YYEEEE. The CDR3 has 12 amino acids. Sequencing was carried out using peripheral blood. V is TRBV5-6 and J is TRBJ2-1; D possibly corresponds to TRBD1 (5 bases). This sequence originates from a woman of 80 years or more with active or convalescent COVID-19. The CDR3 reads CASSSITGEQFF. CDR3 nucleotide sequence: TGTGCCAGCAGCTCAATCACAGGAGAGCAGTTCTTC.